The next 28 T cell receptor beta chains were all read from a single sample in a study of CD8 T cells in Susac syndrome. Random hexamers primed reverse transcription of about 0.45 to 1 ug RNA. In TCRdb, the immunoSEQ multiplex PCR reads were re-called with MiXCR into one record per CDR3 protein. Among tens of thousands of distinct CDR3 sequences listed, just under 95% were seen once. Sequenced material: CD8+ T cells from PBMCs. The receptors come from a human donor with Susac syndrome.

The gene calls are TRBV27 and TRBJ2-6; TRBD1 might be the D (6 bases). Germline V gene data show CDR1 as MNHEY and CDR2 as SMNVEV (reference sequence). Trimming stripped 5 bases from V and 0 bases from J, with 23 bases between. The CDR3 covers 20 residues. CDR3 coding DNA: TGTGCCAGCAGTCACCTACCGACAGGTAGCCGTATCTCTGGGGCCAACGTCCTGACTTTC. It is translated as CASSHLPTGSRISGANVLTF.

The chain employs TRBV7-9 and TRBJ2-5, with 8 positions matching TRBD1. CDR3 length: 14 amino acids. V was clipped by 3 bases and J by 5 bases; unmatched bases: 5. CDR1 is SEHNR, CDR2 FQNEAQ, per germline (reference sequence). CDR3 in amino acids: CASSFSRGLETQYF. CDR3 sequence (DNA): TGTGCCAGCAGCTTTTCCAGGGGGCTCGAGACCCAGTACTTC.

The genes are TRBV4-3 and TRBJ2-7; D may match TRBD1 or TRBD2 (5 bases each). The CDR3 loop spans 15 amino acids. Trimming removed 0 bases from V and 0 bases from J, with 9 bases in between. Looked up from germline, CDR1 is LGHNA and CDR2 is YSLEER. The CDR3 DNA follows: TGCGCCAGCAGCCAAGACAGGGAGTACTCCTACGAGCAGTACTTC. Translation gives CASSQDREYSYEQYF.

The chain is built from TRBV12-3 or TRBV12-4 and TRBJ2-1, with 8 bases aligning to TRBD2. This CDR3 is built from 14 residues. J lost 4 bases, V lost 7 bases, and 6 bases had no gene match. The CDR3: CASNQAGAYNEQFF. The CDR3 DNA reads as TGTGCCAGCAATCAAGCGGGAGCTTACAATGAGCAGTTCTTC.

This clonotype has only one observation. The V and J genes are TRBV20-1 and TRBJ2-7, with D perhaps TRBD2 (6 bases). The germline V gene encodes CDR1 DFQATT and CDR2 SNEGSKA (reference sequence). Between the trimmed V and J ends, which lost 6 bases and 4 bases, there was a span of 16 bases. This CDR3 has 13 amino acids. This CDR3 is CSANIAEPYEQYF. CDR3 in DNA: TGCAGTGCCAATATAGCGGAGCCGTACGAGCAGTACTTC.

This chain uses TRBV29-1 with TRBJ2-1, with D unresolved. Germline lookup yields CDR1 SQVTM and CDR2 ANQGSEA. There are 10 residues in the CDR3. V was cut by 5 bases and J by 6 bases, with 5 bases left in between. The CDR3: CSVPGNEQFF. CDR3 in DNA: TGCAGCGTTCCCGGCAATGAGCAGTTCTTC.

The chain combines TRBV15 with TRBJ2-7; D possibly corresponds to TRBD1 (5 bases). The CDR3 runs 14 residues. V was shortened by 1 base and J by 2 bases, with 9 bases between the two germline ends. From germline, CDR1 is LNHNV and CDR2 YYDKDF (reference sequence). CDR3 loop: CATSRGTNTYEQYF. The CDR3 DNA is TGTGCCACCAGCAGAGGGACAAACACCTACGAGCAGTACTTC.

The chain has TRBV19 and TRBJ2-1; D ambiguous. The germline V gene has CDR1 LNHDA and CDR2 SQIVND (reference sequence). The CDR3 consists of 16 residues. Trimming shortened V by 3 bases and J by 0 bases, and 12 bases separated the two germline ends. The CDR3 sequence: CASSIWAPSSYNEQFF. CDR3 nucleotide sequence: TGTGCCAGTAGTATCTGGGCGCCCTCCTCCTACAATGAGCAGTTCTTC.

The chain carries TRBV7-9 and TRBJ2-1, with D tentatively TRBD2 (5 bases). The CDR3 spans 16 residues. V lost 5 bases and J lost 2, with 16 bases in between. The germline V gene has CDR1 SEHNR and CDR2 FQNEAQ (reference sequence). The CDR3 nucleotides read TGTGCCAGCAGCCCTCCGAGCGGTGACGCCTACAATGAGCAGTTCTTC. Its translation is CASSPPSGDAYNEQFF.

This chain uses TRBV20-1 with TRBJ2-7, with D perhaps matching TRBD1 or TRBD2 (5 bases each). Per germline, CDR1 DFQATT and CDR2 SNEGSKA (reference sequence). The CDR3 loop spans 18 amino acids. With 0 bases removed from V and 2 bases from J, the gap between germline ends came to 23 bases. The CDR3 bases are TGCAGTGCTAGAGATTCTCTAGGGGTAGTGCGGGCAACCTACGAGCAGTACTTC. As protein: CSARDSLGVVRATYEQYF.

The chain couples TRBV6-2 or TRBV6-3 to TRBJ2-4; possible D gene TRBD1, 6 bases. Germline V lookup: CDR1 MNHEY, CDR2 SVGEGT. The CDR3 has 12 residues. V was pared by 10 bases and J by 2 bases, with 9 bases between. CDR3 residues: CATDSSKNIQYF. The CDR3 DNA sequence: TGTGCCACGGACAGTTCCAAAAACATTCAGTACTTC.

This clonotype was counted once. The V gene is TRBV7-9, the J gene TRBJ2-7; D remains unclear. CDR3 size: 12 residues. Trimming removed 3 bases from V and 2 bases from J, with 5 bases in between. Germline loops: CDR1 SEHNR, CDR2 FQNEAQ (reference sequence). CDR3 bases: TGTGCCAGCAGCTTCGAGACCTACGAGCAGTACTTC. Amino acids: CASSFETYEQYF.

The V gene is TRBV7-9, the J gene TRBJ2-1, with 9 bases fitting TRBD2. Trimming removed 10 bases from V and 5 bases from J; junction bases left unmatched: 9. The CDR3 sequence is 14 residues long. Germline CDR1 SEHNR, CDR2 FQNEAQ (reference sequence). The CDR3 DNA follows: TGTGCCACCGGGGCGGGAGGGCCAGACAATGAGCAGTTCTTC. Translated, it gives CATGAGGPDNEQFF.

The chain is built from TRBV15 and TRBJ2-3; possibly TRBD1 for D (6 bases). From germline, CDR1 is LNHNV and CDR2 YYDKDF (reference sequence). Between the trimmed V and J ends, which lost 5 bases and 5 bases, there was a span of 17 bases. The CDR3 runs 15 residues. The CDR3 DNA reads TGTGCCACCAGCTCAAGGGCCACAGGGTTAGATACGCAGTATTTT. Its translation: CATSSRATGLDTQYF.

The chain recombines TRBV3-1 with TRBJ2-5, with 9 bases that match TRBD2. Germline trimming cut 1 base from V and 0 bases from J; bases unmatched to any gene: 3. The CDR3 contains 16 residues. Germline V gene lookup returns CDR1 LGHDT and CDR2 YNNKEL (reference sequence). The CDR3 loop reads CASSQGLAVNQETQYF. The CDR3 DNA sequence: TGTGCCAGCAGCCAAGGACTAGCGGTAAACCAAGAGACCCAGTACTTC.

V usage is TRBV29-1 and J usage is TRBJ2-1; 8 bases agree with TRBD2. V trimming: 6 bases; J trimming: 3 bases; junction bases outside the gene matches: 4. Germline V CDR1 and CDR2: SQVTM, ANQGSEA. This CDR3 is 13 amino acids long. CDR3 coding DNA: TGCAGCGTCTCCAGCGGGAGCTACAATGAGCAGTTCTTC. This codes for CSVSSGSYNEQFF.

This chain uses TRBV20-1 with TRBJ2-7; TRBD2 matches 14 bases. Germline CDR1 reads DFQATT; CDR2 reads SNEGSKA (reference sequence). The CDR3 loop spans 16 amino acids. The J segment lost 2 bases and the V segment lost 6 bases, leaving 9 bases of the junction unmatched. The CDR3 loop is CSAGGLAGGRPYEQYF. CDR3 in DNA: TGCAGTGCAGGAGGACTAGCGGGAGGAAGACCCTACGAGCAGTACTTC.

V is TRBV20-1 and J is TRBJ2-1, with D possibly TRBD2 on 6 matching bases. Deletions cut 2 bases from V and 4 bases from J, with 12 bases between. The length of the CDR3 is 14 residues. The germline CDR1 and CDR2 sequences are DFQATT and SNEGSKA (reference sequence). CDR3 loop: CSARPIAEYNEQFF. The CDR3 DNA sequence: TGCAGTGCTAGACCCATAGCGGAATACAATGAGCAGTTCTTC.

V is TRBV12-5 and J is TRBJ2-1; D ambiguous. V lost 1 base and J lost 15, with 10 bases in between. Germline V gene lookup returns CDR1 LGHNT and CDR2 FRNRAP. The CDR3 has 11 amino acids. The CDR3 is CASGLGLHRFF. In DNA form, the CDR3 reads TGTGCTAGTGGTTTGGGGCTCCATCGGTTCTTC. Combining the CDR3 with reference TRBV12-5 and TRBJ2-1 gives the whole variable domain DARVTQTPRHKVTEMGQEVTMRCQPILGHNTVFWYRQTMMQGLELLAYFRNRAPLDDSGMPKDRFSAEMPDATLATLKIQPSEPRDSAVYFCASGLGLHRFFGPGTRLTVL.

The chain joins TRBV12-3 or TRBV12-4 to TRBJ2-1; D tentatively fits TRBD1 or TRBD2 (6 bases each). Trimming pared 10 bases from V and 4 bases from J, leaving 14 bases between. The CDR3 consists of 13 residues. DNA of the CDR3: TGTGCCATCTTCGGGGGCCCTTACAATGAGCAGTTCTTC. Translation: CAIFGGPYNEQFF.

This clonotype was found a few times. V gene TRBV15 combines with J gene TRBJ1-4; weak D call: TRBD1 (6 bases). The CDR3 loop spans 14 amino acids. Germline V gene data show CDR1 as LNHNV and CDR2 as YYDKDF (reference sequence). V was clipped by 5 bases and J by 7 bases, with 14 bases between them. CDR3 sequence: CATSHDRISEKLFF. In nucleotides, the CDR3 is TGTGCCACCAGCCATGACAGGATCAGTGAAAAACTGTTTTTT. Based on the CDR3 plus reference TRBV15 and TRBJ1-4, the full variable domain is DAMVIQNPRYQVTQFGKPVTLSCSQTLNHNVMYWYQQKSSQAPKLLFHYYDKDFNNEADTPDNFQSRRPNTSFCFLDIRSPGLGDTAMYLCATSHDRISEKLFFGSGTQLSVL.

The chain uses TRBV7-6 and TRBJ2-7; D may be TRBD2 (5 bases). Per germline, CDR1 SGHVS and CDR2 FNYEAQ. The CDR3 spans 13 residues. The V and J ends lost 1 base and 6 bases respectively, with 10 bases between them. CDR3 protein: CASSLGETPEQYF. The CDR3 region has the DNA TGTGCCAGCAGCTTAGGGGAGACTCCCGAGCAGTACTTC.

The chain employs TRBV29-1 and TRBJ2-1, with D unresolved. Germline V lookup: CDR1 SQVTM, CDR2 ANQGSEA. CDR3 length: 12 amino acids. Deletions cut 2 bases from V and 1 base from J, with 3 bases between. The CDR3 DNA reads as TGCAGCGTTGAAATTTCCTACAATGAGCAGTTCTTC. Translated, it gives CSVEISYNEQFF.

DNA of the CDR3: TGTGCCACAAACTTCGAGGGGAACACTGAAGCTTTCTTT. As protein: CATNFEGNTEAFF. The chain combines TRBV15 with TRBJ1-1; unclear D gene. Germline CDR1 is LNHNV and CDR2 is YYDKDF (reference sequence). The CDR3 is 13 amino acids. V was pared by 9 bases and J by 1 base, with 12 bases between.

The chain couples TRBV4-3 to TRBJ2-2; 7 positions match TRBD2. The CDR3 sequence is 17 residues long. V lost 0 bases to trimming and J lost 1 base; unmatched junction nucleotides: 5. Germline loops: CDR1 LGHNA, CDR2 YSLEER. CDR3 in amino acids: CASSQDGLAVNTGELFF. DNA for the CDR3: TGCGCCAGCAGCCAAGATGGGCTAGCGGTGAACACCGGGGAGCTGTTTTTT.

The chain employs TRBV6-2 or TRBV6-3 and TRBJ2-6; a possible D gene is TRBD1 (6 bases). Trimming took off 5 bases at V and 0 bases at J, with 11 bases between the two ends. The CDR3 totals 16 residues. Per germline, CDR1 MNHEY and CDR2 SVGEGT. CDR3 loop: CASSGRTVSGANVLTF. The CDR3, as DNA: TGTGCCAGCAGTGGCCGGACAGTCTCTGGGGCCAACGTCCTGACTTTC.

The chain is built from TRBV14 and TRBJ2-1; no definite D call. V lost 3 bases, J lost 4 bases, and 7 bases lay in between. The CDR3 runs to 13 residues. CDR1 is SGHDN and CDR2 is FVKESK in the germline V gene. The DNA of the CDR3 is TGTGCCAGCAGCCAGGGTCTGTACAATGAGCAGTTCTTC. Encoded protein: CASSQGLYNEQFF.

V and J are TRBV27 and TRBJ2-1; 9 positions agree with TRBD1. There are 15 residues in the CDR3. Germline CDR1 is MNHEY and CDR2 is SMNVEV (reference sequence). The junction had 7 bases not matched to a gene; V was cut back by 6 bases and J by 4 bases. CDR3 protein: CASRMRTGAYNEQFF. CDR3 nucleotide sequence: TGTGCCAGCAGAATGAGGACAGGGGCTTACAATGAGCAGTTCTTC.